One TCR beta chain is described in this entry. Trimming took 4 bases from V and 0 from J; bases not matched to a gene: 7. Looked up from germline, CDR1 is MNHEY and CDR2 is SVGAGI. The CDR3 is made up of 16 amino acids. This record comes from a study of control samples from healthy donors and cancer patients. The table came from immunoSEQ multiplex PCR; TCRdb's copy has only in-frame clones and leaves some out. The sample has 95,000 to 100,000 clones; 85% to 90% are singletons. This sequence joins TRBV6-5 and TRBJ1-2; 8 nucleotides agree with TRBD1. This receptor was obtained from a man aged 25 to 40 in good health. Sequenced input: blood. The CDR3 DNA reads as TGTGCCAGCAGTTCCCGGACAGGGACCACTAACTATGGCTACACCTTC. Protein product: CASSSRTGTTNYGYTF.